This TCR beta chain emerged from a study of T cell responses to AZD1222 COVID-19 vaccine. Study-wide findings and caveats: Clonal diversity was possibly underestimated; the donors were predominantly white British and more often female.

Libraries were prepared by immunoSEQ multiplex PCR; TCRdb keeps only in-frame clonotypes and omits some of them. The sample contains 80,000 to 90,000 clones, 85% to 90% of which appear only once. V shed 6 bases, J shed 5 bases, and the junction held 5 bases outside the gene matches. The CDR3 spans 12 residues. Germline values: CDR1 SQVTM, CDR2 ANQGSEA. Comment on this clone: Its antigen is not known.

This material consisted of peripheral blood, taken 28 days after the second AZD1222 dose. This chain connects TRBV29-1 to TRBJ1-1, with 8 bases fitting TRBD1. The TCR sequence derives from an adult who received the AZD1222 COVID-19 vaccine. This chain's CDR3 is CSVGQGGTEAFF. The CDR3 DNA reads TGCAGCGTCGGACAGGGTGGAACTGAAGCTTTCTTT.